The T cell receptor beta chain under discussion was sequenced for a study of CD8+CD57+ T cells in acquired aplastic anemia. At the level of the study: The sorted CD4+ and CD8+ cells yielded an average around 3 ug of DNA. For CD4+ cells, healthy donors had an average of about 9.9 million reads.

Regarding this clonotype: Its antigen is still unknown.

Genomic DNA, the template, was used for profiling of the TCR beta VDJ and CDR3. Each CDR3 protein is one row after TCRdb ran MiXCR on the reads. The sample comprises 150,000 to 200,000 distinct CDR3 sequences, 35% to 55% of which are singletons, and approximately 1% rests with the top ten. General study results and limits: Patients and controls were not found to differ significantly in CD8+ Simpson's diversity. Patients had around 30 CD8+ CDR3 sequences in common with controls (the shared set).

Trimming removed 9 bases from V and 5 bases from J, with 10 bases in between. Germline lookup yields CDR1 SNHLY and CDR2 FYNNEI. The CDR3 runs to 11 residues. The sequence was obtained from a human donor in good health. The chain recombines TRBV2 with TRBJ1-1; D call uncertain. Sequencing used sorted CD4+, CD8+, or CD8+CD57+ T cells (not recorded which) from PBMCs. CDR3 protein: CASGGRTEAFF. CDR3 bases: TGTGCCAGTGGTGGAAGGACTGAAGCTTTCTTT.